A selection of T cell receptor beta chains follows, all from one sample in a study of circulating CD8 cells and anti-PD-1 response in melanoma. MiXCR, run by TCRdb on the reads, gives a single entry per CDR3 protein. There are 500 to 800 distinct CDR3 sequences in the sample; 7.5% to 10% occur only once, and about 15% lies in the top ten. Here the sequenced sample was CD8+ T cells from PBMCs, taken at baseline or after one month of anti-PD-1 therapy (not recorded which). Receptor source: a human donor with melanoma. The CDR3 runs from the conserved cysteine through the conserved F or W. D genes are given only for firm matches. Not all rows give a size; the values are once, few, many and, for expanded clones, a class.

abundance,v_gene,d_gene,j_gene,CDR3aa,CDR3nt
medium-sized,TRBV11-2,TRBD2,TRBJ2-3,CASSFSGGSTDTQYF,TGTGCCAGCAGCTTTAGCGGGGGGAGCACAGATACGCAGTATTTT
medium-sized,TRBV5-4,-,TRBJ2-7,CASSHSDRIPYEQYF,TGTGCCAGCAGCCATTCCGACAGGATCCCGTACGAGCAGTACTTC
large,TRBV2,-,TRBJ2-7,CASRPVAGAVGYEQYF,TGTGCCAGCAGACCGGTGGCCGGAGCGGTTGGGTACGAGCAGTACTTC
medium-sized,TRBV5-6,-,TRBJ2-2,CASSLGPGNTGELFF,TGTGCCAGCAGCTTGGGCCCAGGGAACACCGGGGAGCTGTTTTTT
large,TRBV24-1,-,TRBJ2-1,CATSVSYEQFF,TGTGCCACCAGTGTTTCCTATGAGCAGTTCTTC
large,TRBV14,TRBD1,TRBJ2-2,CASSQPQGETGELFF,TGTGCCAGCAGCCAACCACAGGGGGAAACCGGGGAGCTGTTTTTT
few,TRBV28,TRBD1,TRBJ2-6,CASSLYRGRSGANVLTF,TGTGCCAGCAGTTTATACAGGGGGCGCTCTGGGGCCAACGTCCTGACTTTC
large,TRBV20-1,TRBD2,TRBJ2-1,CSAWTRRAEDEQFF,TGCAGTGCTTGGACTAGGAGGGCTGAAGATGAGCAGTTCTTC
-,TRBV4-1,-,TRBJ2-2,CASSPRTEGIGELFF,TGCGCCAGCAGCCCTAGGACAGAAGGCATCGGGGAGCTGTTTTTT
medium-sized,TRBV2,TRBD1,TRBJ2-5,CASRGTGYSETQYF,TGTGCCAGCAGGGGGACAGGGTACTCGGAGACCCAGTACTTC
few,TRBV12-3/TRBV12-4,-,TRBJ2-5,CASSHGLRETQYF,TGTGCCAGCAGCCATGGACTCCGAGAGACCCAGTACTTC
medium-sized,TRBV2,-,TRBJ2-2,CASGGTENGELFF,TGTGCCAGCGGCGGGACAGAGAACGGGGAGCTGTTTTTT
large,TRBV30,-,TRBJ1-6,CAWRIGLVLHF,TGTGCCTGGAGGATCGGTCTGGTACTCCACTTT
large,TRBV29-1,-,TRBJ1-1,CSVQGGGTEAFF,TGCAGCGTCCAGGGAGGGGGCACTGAAGCTTTCTTT
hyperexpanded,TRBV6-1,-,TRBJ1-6,CASSEAYRANSPLHF,TGTGCCAGCAGTGAAGCGTACAGGGCTAATTCACCCCTCCACTTT
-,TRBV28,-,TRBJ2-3,CTSSLLSGTDTQYF,TGTACCAGCAGTCTTTTATCAGGGACAGATACGCAGTATTTT
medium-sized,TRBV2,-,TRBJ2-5,CASTPGNRGETQYF,TGTGCCAGCACACCAGGGAACCGTGGGGAGACCCAGTACTTC
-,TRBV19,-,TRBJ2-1,CASSISSSNNEQFF,TGTGCCAGTAGTATTTCGTCCTCCAACAATGAGCAGTTCTTC
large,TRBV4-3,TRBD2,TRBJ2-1,CASSQDLASGGEQFF,TGCGCCAGCAGCCAAGATCTGGCTAGCGGGGGGGAGCAGTTCTTC
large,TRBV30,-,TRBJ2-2,CAWSESGAGELFF,TGTGCCTGGAGTGAGAGTGGTGCCGGGGAGCTGTTTTTT
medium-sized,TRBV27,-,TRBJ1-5,CASSFLGQPQHF,TGTGCCAGCAGTTTTCTTGGGCAGCCCCAGCATTTT
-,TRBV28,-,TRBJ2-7,CASRGLRNPGGTYEQYF,TGTGCCAGCAGGGGCCTACGCAACCCAGGGGGGACGTACGAGCAGTACTTC
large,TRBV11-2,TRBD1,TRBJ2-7,CASSFEGAPGYEQYF,TGTGCCAGCAGCTTTGAGGGGGCCCCGGGCTACGAGCAGTACTTC
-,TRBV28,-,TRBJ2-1,CASSPRDRYSYNGQFF,TGTGCCAGCAGCCCCAGGGACCGATACTCCTACAATGGGCAGTTCTTC
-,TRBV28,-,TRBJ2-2,CASSPGQAGELFF,TGTGCCAGCAGTCCCGGGCAGGCCGGGGAGCTGTTTTTT
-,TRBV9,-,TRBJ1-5,CASNRWGDNQPQHF,TGTGCCAGCAATAGGTGGGGGGACAATCAGCCCCAGCATTTT
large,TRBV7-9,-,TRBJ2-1,CASSLGLASYNEQFF,TGTGCCAGCAGCTTAGGCCTAGCGTCATACAATGAGCAGTTCTTC
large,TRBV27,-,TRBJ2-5,CASMGWGPQETQYF,TGTGCCAGCATGGGTTGGGGCCCCCAAGAGACCCAGTACTTC
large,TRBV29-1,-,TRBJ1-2,CSVEDSTGPRGYTF,TGCAGCGTTGAAGACTCTACAGGACCCCGAGGCTACACCTTC
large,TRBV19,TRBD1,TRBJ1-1,CASSIKGATEAFF,TGTGCCAGTAGTATAAAGGGGGCCACTGAAGCTTTCTTT
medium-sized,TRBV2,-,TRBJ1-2,CATFYYGYTF,TGTGCCACCTTCTACTATGGCTACACCTTC
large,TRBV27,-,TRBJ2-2,CASSPLWGANTGELFF,TGTGCCAGCAGTCCCCTATGGGGGGCTAACACCGGGGAGCTGTTTTTT